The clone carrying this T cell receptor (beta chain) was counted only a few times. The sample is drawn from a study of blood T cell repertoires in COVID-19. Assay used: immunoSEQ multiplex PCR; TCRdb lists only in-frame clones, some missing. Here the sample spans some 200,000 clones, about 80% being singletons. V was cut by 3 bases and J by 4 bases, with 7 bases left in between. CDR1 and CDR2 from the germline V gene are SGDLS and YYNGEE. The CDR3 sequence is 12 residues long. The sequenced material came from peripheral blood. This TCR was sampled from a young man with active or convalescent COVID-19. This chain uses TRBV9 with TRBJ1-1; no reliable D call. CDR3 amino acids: CASSGSGTEAFF. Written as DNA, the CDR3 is TGTGCCAGCAGCGGGTCCGGCACTGAAGCTTTCTTT. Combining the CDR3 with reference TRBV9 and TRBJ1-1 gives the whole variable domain DSGVTQTPKHLITATGQRVTLRCSPRSGDLSVYWYQQSLDQGLQFLIQYYNGEERAKGNILERFSAQQFPDLHSELNLSSLELGDSALYFCASSGSGTEAFFGQGTRLTVV.